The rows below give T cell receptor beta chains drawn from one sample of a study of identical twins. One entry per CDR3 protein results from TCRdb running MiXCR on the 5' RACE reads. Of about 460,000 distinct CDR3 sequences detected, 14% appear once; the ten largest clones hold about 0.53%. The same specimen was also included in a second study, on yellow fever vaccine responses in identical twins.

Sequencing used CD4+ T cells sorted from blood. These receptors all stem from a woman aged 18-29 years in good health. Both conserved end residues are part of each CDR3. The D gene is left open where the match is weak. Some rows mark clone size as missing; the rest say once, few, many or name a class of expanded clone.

CDR3nt: TGCGCCAGCGGATTAAGGGTTCCTAGCGGCACCTCCTACGAGCAGTACTTC
CDR3aa: CASGLRVPSGTSYEQYF
abundance: many
d_gene: TRBD2
v_gene: TRBV4-1
j_gene: TRBJ2-7

CDR3nt: TGCAGTGCTAGCTGGACAGGGATTGATGGCTACACCTTC
CDR3aa: CSASWTGIDGYTF
abundance: .
d_gene: TRBD1
v_gene: TRBV20-1
j_gene: TRBJ1-2

CDR3nt: TGTGCCAGCAGTCTCCGACCTTGGAACACCGGGGAGCTGTTTTTT
CDR3aa: CASSLRPWNTGELFF
abundance: .
d_gene: .
v_gene: TRBV27
j_gene: TRBJ2-2

CDR3nt: TGCAGTGCTCCCGGTATGAGCACCGGTGGCTACACCTTC
CDR3aa: CSAPGMSTGGYTF
abundance: .
d_gene: .
v_gene: TRBV20-1
j_gene: TRBJ1-2

CDR3nt: TGTGCCATCAGTTACGGACAGGCCTACGAGCAGTACTTC
CDR3aa: CAISYGQAYEQYF
abundance: few
d_gene: TRBD1
v_gene: TRBV10-3
j_gene: TRBJ2-7

CDR3nt: TGTGCCAGCAGTTTAATAGGAAACACCATATATTTT
CDR3aa: CASSLIGNTIYF
abundance: few
d_gene: .
v_gene: TRBV12-3/TRBV12-4
j_gene: TRBJ1-3

CDR3nt: TGTGCCACCAGCAGAGATACAGGGATGTACGAGCAGTACTTC
CDR3aa: CATSRDTGMYEQYF
abundance: .
d_gene: .
v_gene: TRBV15
j_gene: TRBJ2-7

CDR3nt: TGTGCCAGCAGTTACGGGGATACGCAGTATTTT
CDR3aa: CASSYGDTQYF
abundance: many
d_gene: .
v_gene: TRBV6-6
j_gene: TRBJ2-3

CDR3nt: TGTGCCAGCAGCTCACAGGCCCTAGCAAATGAGCAGTTCTTC
CDR3aa: CASSSQALANEQFF
abundance: .
d_gene: .
v_gene: TRBV6-2/TRBV6-3
j_gene: TRBJ2-1

CDR3nt: TGTGCCAGCAGACAGGGCCCCTACAATGAGCAGTTCTTC
CDR3aa: CASRQGPYNEQFF
abundance: few
d_gene: .
v_gene: TRBV6-2/TRBV6-3
j_gene: TRBJ2-1

CDR3nt: TGTGCCAGCAGCTTAGCCGTCCGAGCGGGGGGGAACAATGAGCAGTTCTTC
CDR3aa: CASSLAVRAGGNNEQFF
abundance: .
d_gene: TRBD2
v_gene: TRBV7-2
j_gene: TRBJ2-1

CDR3nt: TGTGCCAGCAGTGACACAAGCGGGGGGACAGATACGCAGTATTTT
CDR3aa: CASSDTSGGTDTQYF
abundance: few
d_gene: TRBD2
v_gene: TRBV25-1
j_gene: TRBJ2-3

CDR3nt: TGTGCCAGCAGCTTTAGCGGGGGGCCCGGGGAAGATACGCAGTATTTT
CDR3aa: CASSFSGGPGEDTQYF
abundance: .
d_gene: TRBD2
v_gene: TRBV7-9
j_gene: TRBJ2-3

CDR3nt: TGTGCCAGTAGTTATGGTGGGACAGGCTACTACGAGCAGTACTTC
CDR3aa: CASSYGGTGYYEQYF
abundance: .
d_gene: TRBD1
v_gene: TRBV19
j_gene: TRBJ2-7

CDR3nt: TGCGCCAGCAGCTTTCTAGCGGGAGGCGGGAAGACCCAGTACTTC
CDR3aa: CASSFLAGGGKTQYF
abundance: many
d_gene: TRBD2
v_gene: TRBV5-1
j_gene: TRBJ2-5

CDR3nt: TGTGCCACCAGTGACCGCGGACAGGGACAAGAGACCCAGTACTTC
CDR3aa: CATSDRGQGQETQYF
abundance: few
d_gene: TRBD1
v_gene: TRBV24-1
j_gene: TRBJ2-5

CDR3nt: TGTGCCAGCAGTCCAAGCTTGACAGCCACCTACGAGCAGTACTTC
CDR3aa: CASSPSLTATYEQYF
abundance: few
d_gene: .
v_gene: TRBV27
j_gene: TRBJ2-7

CDR3nt: TGTGCCAGCAGTCACCCAACACAGAACACTGAAGCTTTCTTT
CDR3aa: CASSHPTQNTEAFF
abundance: many
d_gene: .
v_gene: TRBV5-5
j_gene: TRBJ1-1

CDR3nt: TGTGCCATCAGTGTCGGGGGTACGCAGTATTTT
CDR3aa: CAISVGGTQYF
abundance: .
d_gene: .
v_gene: TRBV10-3
j_gene: TRBJ2-3

CDR3nt: TGCGCCAGCAGCCCGATCGTTGCAACTAATGAAAAACTGTTTTTT
CDR3aa: CASSPIVATNEKLFF
abundance: many
d_gene: .
v_gene: TRBV5-1
j_gene: TRBJ1-4

CDR3nt: TGTGCCAGCAGTTTAGCGGCTAATAGCAATCAGCCCCAGCATTTT
CDR3aa: CASSLAANSNQPQHF
abundance: many
d_gene: .
v_gene: TRBV12-3/TRBV12-4
j_gene: TRBJ1-5

CDR3nt: TGTGCCAGCAGCCCACGACATATAGCCAAAAACATTCAGTACTTC
CDR3aa: CASSPRHIAKNIQYF
abundance: once
d_gene: .
v_gene: TRBV6-1
j_gene: TRBJ2-4

CDR3nt: TGTGCCAGCAGTGAAAGCTACAGGGGAAACGAGCAGTTCTTC
CDR3aa: CASSESYRGNEQFF
abundance: .
d_gene: TRBD1
v_gene: TRBV6-1
j_gene: TRBJ2-1

CDR3nt: TGCAGTGCTAGAGCAGGGATTGAAAAACTGTTTTTT
CDR3aa: CSARAGIEKLFF
abundance: .
d_gene: .
v_gene: TRBV20-1
j_gene: TRBJ1-4

CDR3nt: TGTGCCAGCAGGGCGACAGGGATGGGGGAGACCCAGTACTTC
CDR3aa: CASRATGMGETQYF
abundance: .
d_gene: TRBD1
v_gene: TRBV12-3/TRBV12-4
j_gene: TRBJ2-5

CDR3nt: TGTGCCAGCAGTCAAAGGGTCGAGCAGTTCTTC
CDR3aa: CASSQRVEQFF
abundance: few
d_gene: .
v_gene: TRBV28
j_gene: TRBJ2-1

CDR3nt: TGTGCCAGCAGCGGCGGGAGGAGTTTTGCCGGGGAGCTGTTTTTT
CDR3aa: CASSGGRSFAGELFF
abundance: .
d_gene: TRBD2
v_gene: TRBV9
j_gene: TRBJ2-2

CDR3nt: TGTGCCAGCAGTGAAATCGGGACGGGGGCTGGGACCTACGAGCAGTACTTC
CDR3aa: CASSEIGTGAGTYEQYF
abundance: .
d_gene: .
v_gene: TRBV2
j_gene: TRBJ2-7

CDR3nt: TGCAGCGTGGTTCTAGCGGGGGGTCTCTACGAGCAGTACTTC
CDR3aa: CSVVLAGGLYEQYF
abundance: .
d_gene: TRBD2
v_gene: TRBV29-1
j_gene: TRBJ2-7